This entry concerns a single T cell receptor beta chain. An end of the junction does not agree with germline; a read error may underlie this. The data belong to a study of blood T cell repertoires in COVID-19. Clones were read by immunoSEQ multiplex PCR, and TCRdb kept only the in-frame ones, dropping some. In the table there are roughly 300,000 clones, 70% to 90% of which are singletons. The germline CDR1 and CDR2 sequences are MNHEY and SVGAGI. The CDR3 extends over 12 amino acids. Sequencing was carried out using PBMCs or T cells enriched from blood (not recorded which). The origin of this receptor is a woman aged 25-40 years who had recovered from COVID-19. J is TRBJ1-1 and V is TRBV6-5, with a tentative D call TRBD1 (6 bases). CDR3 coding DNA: TGTGCCAGCAGTTGGGGCCAGGGGCGGCGTTACTTT. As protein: CASSWGQGRRYF.